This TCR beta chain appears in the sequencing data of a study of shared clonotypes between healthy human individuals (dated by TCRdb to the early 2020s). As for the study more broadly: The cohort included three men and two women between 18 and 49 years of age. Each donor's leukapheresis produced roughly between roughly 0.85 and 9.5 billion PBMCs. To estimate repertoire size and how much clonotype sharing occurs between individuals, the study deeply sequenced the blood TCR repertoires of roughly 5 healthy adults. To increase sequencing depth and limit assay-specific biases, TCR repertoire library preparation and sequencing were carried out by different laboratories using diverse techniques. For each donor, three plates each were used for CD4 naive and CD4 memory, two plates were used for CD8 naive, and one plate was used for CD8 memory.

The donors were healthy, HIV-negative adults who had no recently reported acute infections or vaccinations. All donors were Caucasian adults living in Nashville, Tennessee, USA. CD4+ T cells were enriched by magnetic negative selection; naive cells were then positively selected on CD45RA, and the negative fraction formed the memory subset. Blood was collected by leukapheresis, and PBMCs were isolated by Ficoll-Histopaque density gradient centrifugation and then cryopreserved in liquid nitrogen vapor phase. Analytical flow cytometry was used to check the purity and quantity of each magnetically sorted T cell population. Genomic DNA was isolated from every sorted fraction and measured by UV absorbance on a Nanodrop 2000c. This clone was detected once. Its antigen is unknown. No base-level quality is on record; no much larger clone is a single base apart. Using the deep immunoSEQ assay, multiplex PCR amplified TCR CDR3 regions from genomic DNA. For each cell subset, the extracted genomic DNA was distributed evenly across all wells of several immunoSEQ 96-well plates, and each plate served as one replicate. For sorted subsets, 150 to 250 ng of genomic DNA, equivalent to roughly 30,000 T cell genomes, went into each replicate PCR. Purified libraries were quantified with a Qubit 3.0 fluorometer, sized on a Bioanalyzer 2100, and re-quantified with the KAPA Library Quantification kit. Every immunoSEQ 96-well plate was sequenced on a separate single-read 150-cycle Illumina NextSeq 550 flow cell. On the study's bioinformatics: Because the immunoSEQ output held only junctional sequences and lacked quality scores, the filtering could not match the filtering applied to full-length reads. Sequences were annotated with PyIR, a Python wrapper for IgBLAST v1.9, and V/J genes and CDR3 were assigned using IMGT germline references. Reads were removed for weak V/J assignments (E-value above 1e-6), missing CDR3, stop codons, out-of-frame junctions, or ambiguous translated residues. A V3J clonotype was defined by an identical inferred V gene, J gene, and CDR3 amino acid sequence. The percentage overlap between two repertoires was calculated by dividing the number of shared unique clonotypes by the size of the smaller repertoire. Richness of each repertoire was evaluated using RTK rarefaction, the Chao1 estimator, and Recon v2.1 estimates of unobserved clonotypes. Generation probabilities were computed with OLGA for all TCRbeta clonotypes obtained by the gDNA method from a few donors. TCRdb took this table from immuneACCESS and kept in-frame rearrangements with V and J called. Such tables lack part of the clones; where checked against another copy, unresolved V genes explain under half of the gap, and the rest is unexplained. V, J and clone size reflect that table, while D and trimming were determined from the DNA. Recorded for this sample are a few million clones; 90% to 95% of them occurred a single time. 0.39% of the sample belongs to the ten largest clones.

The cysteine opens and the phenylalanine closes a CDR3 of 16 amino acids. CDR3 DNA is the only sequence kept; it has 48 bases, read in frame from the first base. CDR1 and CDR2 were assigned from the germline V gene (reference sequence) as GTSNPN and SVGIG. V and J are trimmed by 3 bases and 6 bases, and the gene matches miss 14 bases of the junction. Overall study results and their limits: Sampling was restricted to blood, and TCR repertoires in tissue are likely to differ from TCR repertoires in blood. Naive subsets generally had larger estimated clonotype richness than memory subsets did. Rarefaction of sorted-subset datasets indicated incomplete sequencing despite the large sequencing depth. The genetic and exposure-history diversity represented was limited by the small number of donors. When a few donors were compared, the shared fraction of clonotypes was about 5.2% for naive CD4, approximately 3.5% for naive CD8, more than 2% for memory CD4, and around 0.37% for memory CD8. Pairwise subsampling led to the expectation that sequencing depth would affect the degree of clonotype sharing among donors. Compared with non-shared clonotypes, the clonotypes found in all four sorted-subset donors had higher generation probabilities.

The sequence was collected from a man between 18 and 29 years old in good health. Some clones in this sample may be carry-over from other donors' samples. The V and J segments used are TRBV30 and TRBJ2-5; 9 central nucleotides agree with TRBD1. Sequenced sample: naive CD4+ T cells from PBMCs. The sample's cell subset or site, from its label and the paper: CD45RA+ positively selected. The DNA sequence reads TGTGCCTGGAGCCTCGGGGCTACAGGGGGCGGAAAGACCCAGTACTTC. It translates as CAWSLGATGGGKTQYF.